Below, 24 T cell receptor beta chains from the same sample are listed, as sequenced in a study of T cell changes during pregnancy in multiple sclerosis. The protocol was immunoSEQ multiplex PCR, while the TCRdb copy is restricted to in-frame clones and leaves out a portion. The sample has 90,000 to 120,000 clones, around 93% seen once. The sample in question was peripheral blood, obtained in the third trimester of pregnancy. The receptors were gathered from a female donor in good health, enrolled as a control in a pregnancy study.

The CDR3 here is CASSLVGRGSEKLFF. CDR3 in DNA: TGTGCCAGCAGCTTAGTCGGCAGGGGTAGTGAAAAACTGTTTTTT. V is TRBV7-2 and J is TRBJ1-4; D is possibly TRBD1 (6 bases). The germline V and J ends were trimmed by 1 base and 7 bases, with 13 bases remaining between them. The CDR3 sequence is 15 residues long. Germline CDR1 and CDR2: SGHTA and FQGNSA.

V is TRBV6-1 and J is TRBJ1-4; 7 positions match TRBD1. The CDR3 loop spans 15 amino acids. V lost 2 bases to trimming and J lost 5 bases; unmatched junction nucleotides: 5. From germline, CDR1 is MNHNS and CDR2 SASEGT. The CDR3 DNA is TGTGCCAGCAGTGAACTCAGGGGGGAGAATGAAAAACTGTTTTTT. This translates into CASSELRGENEKLFF.

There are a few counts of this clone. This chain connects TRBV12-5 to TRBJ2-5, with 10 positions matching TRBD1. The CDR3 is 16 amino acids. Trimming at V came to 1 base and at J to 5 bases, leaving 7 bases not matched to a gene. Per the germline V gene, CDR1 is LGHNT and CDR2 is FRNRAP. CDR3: CASGLGNPGQGETQYF. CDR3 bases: TGTGCTAGTGGTTTGGGTAACCCGGGACAGGGGGAGACCCAGTACTTC.

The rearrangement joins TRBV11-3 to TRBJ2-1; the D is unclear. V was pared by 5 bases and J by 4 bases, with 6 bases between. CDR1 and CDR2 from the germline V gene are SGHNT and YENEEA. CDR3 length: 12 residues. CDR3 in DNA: TGTGCCAGCAGCATTCAATACAATGAGCAGTTCTTC. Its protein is CASSIQYNEQFF.

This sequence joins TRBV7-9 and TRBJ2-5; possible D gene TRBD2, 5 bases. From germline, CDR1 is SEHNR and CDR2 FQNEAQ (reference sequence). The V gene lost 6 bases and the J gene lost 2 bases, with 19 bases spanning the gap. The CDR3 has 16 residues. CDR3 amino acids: CASSPKGLDPQETQYF. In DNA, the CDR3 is TGTGCCAGCAGTCCTAAAGGACTCGACCCTCAAGAGACCCAGTACTTC. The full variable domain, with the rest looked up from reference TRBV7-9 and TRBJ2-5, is DTGVSQNPRHKITKRGQNVTFRCDPISEHNRLYWYRQTLGQGPEFLTYFQNEAQLEKSRLLSDRFSAERPKGSFSTLEIQRTEQGDSAMYLCASSPKGLDPQETQYFGPGTRLLVL.

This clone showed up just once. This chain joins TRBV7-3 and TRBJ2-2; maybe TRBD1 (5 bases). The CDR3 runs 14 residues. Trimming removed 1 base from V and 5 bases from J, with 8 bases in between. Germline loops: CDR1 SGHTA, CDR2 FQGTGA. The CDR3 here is CASSLSRETGELFF. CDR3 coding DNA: TGTGCCAGCAGCTTAAGCAGGGAAACCGGGGAGCTGTTTTTT.

This chain's CDR3 is CAISGQVNNEQFF. Written as DNA, the CDR3 is TGTGCCATCAGTGGACAGGTCAACAATGAGCAGTTCTTC. The chain is built from TRBV10-3 and TRBJ2-1; maybe TRBD1 (6 bases). The V gene lost 4 bases and the J gene lost 5 bases, with 9 bases spanning the gap. The length of the CDR3 is 13 residues. Germline loops: CDR1 ENHRY, CDR2 SYGVKD.

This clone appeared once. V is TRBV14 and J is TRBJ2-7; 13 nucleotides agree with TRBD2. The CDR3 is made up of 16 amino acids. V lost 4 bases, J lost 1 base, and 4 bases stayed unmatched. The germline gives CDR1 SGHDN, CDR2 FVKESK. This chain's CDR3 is CASSLRTSGGSYEQYF. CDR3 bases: TGTGCCAGCAGCCTTCGGACTAGCGGGGGTTCCTACGAGCAGTACTTC.

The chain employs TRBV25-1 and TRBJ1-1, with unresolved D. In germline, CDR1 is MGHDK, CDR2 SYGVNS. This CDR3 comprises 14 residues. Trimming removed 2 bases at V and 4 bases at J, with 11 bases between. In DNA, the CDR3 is TGTGCCAGCAGTGAAAGAGGGTTGGTCACTGAAGCTTTCTTT. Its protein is CASSERGLVTEAFF.

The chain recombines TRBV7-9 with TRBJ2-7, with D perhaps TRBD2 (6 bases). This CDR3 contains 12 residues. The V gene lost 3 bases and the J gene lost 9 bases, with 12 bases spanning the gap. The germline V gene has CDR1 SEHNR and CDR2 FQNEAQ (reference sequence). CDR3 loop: CASSFGGEAQYF. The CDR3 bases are TGTGCCAGCAGCTTCGGGGGTGAGGCGCAGTACTTC.

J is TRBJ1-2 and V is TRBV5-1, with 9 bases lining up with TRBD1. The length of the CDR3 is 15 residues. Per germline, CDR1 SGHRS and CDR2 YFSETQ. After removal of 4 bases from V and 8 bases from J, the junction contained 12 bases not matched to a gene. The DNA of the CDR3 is TGCGCCAGCAGCGAACCGGGACAGGGACCGTTGGGCTACACCTTC. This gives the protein CASSEPGQGPLGYTF.

CDR3 coding DNA: TGTGCCAGCAGCCAAATTACCGGGACTAGTGGCTACGAGCAGTACTTC. It yields the protein CASSQITGTSGYEQYF. This chain joins TRBV4-2 and TRBJ2-7; 8 bases match TRBD2. This CDR3 is 16 amino acids long. V gave up 2 bases and J gave up 3 bases; unmatched junction bases: 9. CDR1 is LGHNA, CDR2 YNFKEQ, per germline.

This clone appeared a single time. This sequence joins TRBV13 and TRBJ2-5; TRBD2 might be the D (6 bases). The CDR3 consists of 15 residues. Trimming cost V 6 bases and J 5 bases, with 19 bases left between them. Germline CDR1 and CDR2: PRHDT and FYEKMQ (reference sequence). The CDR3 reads CASSTRGSSGETQYF. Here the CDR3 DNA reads TGTGCCAGCAGTACGCGGGGCTCTTCGGGGGAGACCCAGTACTTC.

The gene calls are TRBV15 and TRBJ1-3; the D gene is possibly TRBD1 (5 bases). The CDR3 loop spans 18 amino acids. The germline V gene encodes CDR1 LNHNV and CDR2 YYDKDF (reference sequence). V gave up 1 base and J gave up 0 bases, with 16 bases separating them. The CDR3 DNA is TGTGCCACCAGCAGAGGGGGCGGAGGGTATAACTCTGGAAACACCATATATTTT. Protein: CATSRGGGGYNSGNTIYF.

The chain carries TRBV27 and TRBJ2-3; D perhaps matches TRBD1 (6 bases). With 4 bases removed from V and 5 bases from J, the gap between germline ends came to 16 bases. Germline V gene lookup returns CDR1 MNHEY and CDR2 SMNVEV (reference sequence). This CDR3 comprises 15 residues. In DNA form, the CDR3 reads TGTGCCAGCAGTTCCGGGACACCTGCACGAGATACGCAGTATTTT. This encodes CASSSGTPARDTQYF.

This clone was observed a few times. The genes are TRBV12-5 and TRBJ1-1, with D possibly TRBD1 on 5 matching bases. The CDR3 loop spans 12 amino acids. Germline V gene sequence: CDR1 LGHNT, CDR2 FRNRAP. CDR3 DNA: TGTGCCACCCGGGGGGTAAACACTGAAGCTTTCTTT. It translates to CATRGVNTEAFF.

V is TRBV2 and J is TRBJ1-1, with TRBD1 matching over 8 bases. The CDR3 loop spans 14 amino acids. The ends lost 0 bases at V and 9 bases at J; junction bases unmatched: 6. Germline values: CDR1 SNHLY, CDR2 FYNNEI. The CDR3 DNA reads TGTGCCAGCAGTGAAGCGCGGCAGGGGGCAAAAGCTTTCTTT. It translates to CASSEARQGAKAFF.

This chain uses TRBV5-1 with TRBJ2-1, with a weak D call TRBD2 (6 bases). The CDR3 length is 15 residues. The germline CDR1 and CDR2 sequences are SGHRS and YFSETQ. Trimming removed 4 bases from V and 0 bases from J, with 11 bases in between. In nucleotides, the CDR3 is TGCGCCAGCAGCCGGGACTCGGTCTCCTACAATGAGCAGTTCTTC. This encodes CASSRDSVSYNEQFF.

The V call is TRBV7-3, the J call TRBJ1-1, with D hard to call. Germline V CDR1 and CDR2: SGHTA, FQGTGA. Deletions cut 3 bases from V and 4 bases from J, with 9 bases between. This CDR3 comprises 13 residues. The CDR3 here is CASSFGIATEAFF. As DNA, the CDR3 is TGTGCCAGCAGCTTCGGGATTGCCACTGAAGCTTTCTTT.

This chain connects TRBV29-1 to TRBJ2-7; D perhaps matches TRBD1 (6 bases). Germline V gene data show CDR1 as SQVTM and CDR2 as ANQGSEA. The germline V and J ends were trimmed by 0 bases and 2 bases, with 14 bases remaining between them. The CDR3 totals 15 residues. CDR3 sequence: CSVEDRRTAPYEQYF. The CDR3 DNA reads TGCAGCGTTGAAGATCGAAGGACAGCTCCCTACGAGCAGTACTTC.

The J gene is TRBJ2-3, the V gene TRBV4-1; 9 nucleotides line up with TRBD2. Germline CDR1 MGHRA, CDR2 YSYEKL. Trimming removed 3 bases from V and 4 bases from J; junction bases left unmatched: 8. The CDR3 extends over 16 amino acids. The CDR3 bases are TGCGCCAGCAGCCACGACTTGACTAGCGGCCCAGATACGCAGTATTTT. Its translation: CASSHDLTSGPDTQYF.

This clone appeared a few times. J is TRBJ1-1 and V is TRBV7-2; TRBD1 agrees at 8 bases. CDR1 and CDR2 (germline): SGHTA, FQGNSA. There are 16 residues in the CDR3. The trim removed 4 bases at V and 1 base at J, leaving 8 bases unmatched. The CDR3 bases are TGTGCCAGCAGCTATCCAGAGGGGACAGGGAACACTGAAGCTTTCTTT. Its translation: CASSYPEGTGNTEAFF.

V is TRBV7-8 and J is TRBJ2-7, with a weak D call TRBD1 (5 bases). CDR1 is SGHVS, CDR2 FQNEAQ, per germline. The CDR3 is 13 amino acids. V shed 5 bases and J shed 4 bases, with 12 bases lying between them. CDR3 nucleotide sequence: TGTGCCAGCAGCGTCCAGGGTAGATACGAGCAGTACTTC. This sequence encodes CASSVQGRYEQYF.

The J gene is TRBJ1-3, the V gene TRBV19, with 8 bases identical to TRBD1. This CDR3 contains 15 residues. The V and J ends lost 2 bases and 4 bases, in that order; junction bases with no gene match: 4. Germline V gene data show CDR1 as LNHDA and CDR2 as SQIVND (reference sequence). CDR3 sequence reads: CASSITGGSGNTIYF. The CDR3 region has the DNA TGTGCCAGTAGTATAACAGGGGGTTCCGGAAACACCATATATTTT.